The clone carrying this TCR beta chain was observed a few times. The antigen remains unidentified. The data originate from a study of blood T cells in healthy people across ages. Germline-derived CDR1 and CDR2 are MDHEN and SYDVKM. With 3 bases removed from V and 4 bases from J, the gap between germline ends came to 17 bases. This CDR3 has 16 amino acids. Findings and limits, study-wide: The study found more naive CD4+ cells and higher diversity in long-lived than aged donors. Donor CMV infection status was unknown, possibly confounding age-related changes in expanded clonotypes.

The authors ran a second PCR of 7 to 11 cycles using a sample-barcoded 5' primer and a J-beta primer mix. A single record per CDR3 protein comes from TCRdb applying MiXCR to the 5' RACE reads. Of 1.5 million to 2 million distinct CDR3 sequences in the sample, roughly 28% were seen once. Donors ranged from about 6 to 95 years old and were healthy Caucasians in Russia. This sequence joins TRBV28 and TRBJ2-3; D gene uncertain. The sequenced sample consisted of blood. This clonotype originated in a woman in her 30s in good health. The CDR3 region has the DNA TGTGCCAGCAGTTTGTCATCCGTTGTTGCAGCAGATACGCAGTATTTT. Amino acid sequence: CASSLSSVVAADTQYF.